The clone carrying this T cell receptor (beta chain) has just a few counts. What it recognizes is unknown. This sample stems from a study of identical twins. With no exceptions, donors were healthy Caucasians. Germline V gene sequence: CDR1 SGHTA, CDR2 FQGNSA. J gave up 7 bases and V 2 bases, and 6 bases lay outside the gene matches. CDR3 length equals 15 residues. Regarding the study as a whole: Modelling approaches yielded underestimates of out-of-frame TCR alpha sharing between monozygotic twins. Insertions were reduced in abundant cord blood beta clonotypes but not in memory repertoires.

MiXCR, applied by TCRdb to the 5' RACE reads, yields one record per CDR3 protein. The repertoire has 450,000 to 600,000 distinct CDR3 sequences, around 24% of them found once; the top ten carry 0.48%. These data also formed part of another study, on yellow fever vaccine responses in identical twins.

The sample consisted of CD4+ T cells sorted from blood. The chain uses TRBV7-2 and TRBJ2-1, with 9 bases matching TRBD2. The clonotype was recovered from a woman between 18 and 29 years old in good health. The CDR3 bases are TGTGCCAGCAGCTTACTAGCGGGACTTTTGAATGAGCAGTTCTTC. Translation gives CASSLLAGLLNEQFF.